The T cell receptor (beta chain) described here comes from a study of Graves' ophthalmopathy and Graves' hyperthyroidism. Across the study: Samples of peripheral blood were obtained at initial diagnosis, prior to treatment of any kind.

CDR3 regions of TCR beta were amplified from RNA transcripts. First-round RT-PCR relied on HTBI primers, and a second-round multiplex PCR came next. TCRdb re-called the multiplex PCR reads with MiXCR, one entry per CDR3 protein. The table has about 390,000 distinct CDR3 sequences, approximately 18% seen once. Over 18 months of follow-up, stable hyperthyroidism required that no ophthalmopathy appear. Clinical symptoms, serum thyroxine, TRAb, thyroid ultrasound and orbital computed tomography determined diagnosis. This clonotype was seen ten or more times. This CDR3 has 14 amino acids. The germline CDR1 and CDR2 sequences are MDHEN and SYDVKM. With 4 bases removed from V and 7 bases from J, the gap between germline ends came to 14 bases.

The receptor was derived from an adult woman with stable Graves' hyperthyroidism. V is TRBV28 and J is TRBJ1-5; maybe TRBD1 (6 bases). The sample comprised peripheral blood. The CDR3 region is CASSSEQGFQPQHF. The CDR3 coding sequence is TGTGCCAGCAGTTCCGAACAGGGATTCCAGCCCCAGCATTTT.